This T cell receptor (beta chain) was documented in a study of identical twins. The study's findings and limits: Modelling approaches yielded underestimates of out-of-frame TCR alpha sharing between monozygotic twins.

This clonotype showed up just a few times. Its specificity is unknown. Germline V gene lookup returns CDR1 PRHDT and CDR2 FYEKMQ (reference sequence). V was cut by 0 bases and J by 1 base, with 10 bases left in between. The CDR3 contains 15 residues. Template switching, a step in the protocol, added a universal primer site, and cDNA carried unique molecular identifiers. Using its own MiXCR run on the 5' RACE reads, TCRdb lists one record per CDR3 protein. The sample contains 200,000 to 250,000 distinct CDR3 sequences, more than 9.5% of which appear only once. This sample was also put to use in a study of yellow fever vaccine responses in identical twins. This second study notes: Twins' vaccine T cell response reportedly seemed partly convergent, partly personalized.

The rearrangement uses TRBV13 and TRBJ2-7; TRBD2 might be the D (7 bases). This clonotype was sampled from a woman aged 18-29 years in good health. Specimen: memory (CD45RO+) T cells sorted from blood. CDR3 sequence: CASSLGRGGSYEQYF. Here the CDR3 DNA reads TGTGCCAGCAGCTTAGGCAGGGGAGGGTCCTACGAGCAGTACTTC.